This T cell receptor beta chain was identified during a study of CD8 T cells in ankylosing spondylitis. Study-wide results and caveats: Clones linked to disease were reported to show significant enrichment in matched ankylosing spondylitis synovial fluid. What appeared characteristic of ankylosing spondylitis blood was a TCR beta motif of eight highly homologous variants. Disease-associated clones were CD8+ and fairly uncommon in peripheral blood. A number of the motif variants had already been described in reactive arthritis synovial fluid and blood.

This clonotype was seen at least ten times. Its antigen is undetermined. Molecular-barcoded quantitative 5'-RACE produced these TCR beta libraries. TCRdb reanalysed the 5' RACE reads using MiXCR and keeps one entry per CDR3 protein. This table has about 90,000 distinct CDR3 sequences, about 8.1% appearing once. Deletions cut 2 bases from V and 0 bases from J, with 8 bases between. This CDR3 is built from 14 residues. Sample: blood, either unsorted or a sorted T cell fraction (not recorded which). The TCR comes from a male donor with ankylosing spondylitis. The chain combines TRBV12-3 or TRBV12-4 with TRBJ2-7, with D perhaps matching TRBD1 or TRBD2 (5 bases each). In nucleotides, the CDR3 is TGTGCCAGCAGTTTACCAGGGAGCTCCTACGAGCAGTACTTC. This sequence encodes CASSLPGSSYEQYF.